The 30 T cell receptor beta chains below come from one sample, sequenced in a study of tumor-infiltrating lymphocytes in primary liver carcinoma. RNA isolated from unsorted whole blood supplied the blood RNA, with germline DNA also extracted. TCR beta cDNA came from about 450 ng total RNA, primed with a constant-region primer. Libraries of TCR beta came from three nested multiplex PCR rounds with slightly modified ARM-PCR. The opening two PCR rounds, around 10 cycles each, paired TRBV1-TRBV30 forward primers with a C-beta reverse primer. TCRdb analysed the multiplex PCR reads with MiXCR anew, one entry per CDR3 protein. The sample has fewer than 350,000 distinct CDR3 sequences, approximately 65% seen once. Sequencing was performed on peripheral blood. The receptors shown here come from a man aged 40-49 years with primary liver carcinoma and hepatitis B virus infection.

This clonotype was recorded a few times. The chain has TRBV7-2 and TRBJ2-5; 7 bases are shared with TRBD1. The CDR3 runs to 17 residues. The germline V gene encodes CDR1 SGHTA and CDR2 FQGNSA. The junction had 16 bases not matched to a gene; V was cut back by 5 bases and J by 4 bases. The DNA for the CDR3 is TGTGCCAGCAGCATAAGTGGGACAGCTGGAACTGGAGAGACCCAGTACTTC. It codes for CASSISGTAGTGETQYF.

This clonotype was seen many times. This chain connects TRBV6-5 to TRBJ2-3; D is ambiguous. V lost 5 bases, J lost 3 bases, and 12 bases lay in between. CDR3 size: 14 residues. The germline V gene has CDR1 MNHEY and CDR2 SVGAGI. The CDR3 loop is CASSTGAPTDTQYF. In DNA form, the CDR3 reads TGTGCCAGCAGTACGGGTGCCCCAACAGATACGCAGTATTTT.

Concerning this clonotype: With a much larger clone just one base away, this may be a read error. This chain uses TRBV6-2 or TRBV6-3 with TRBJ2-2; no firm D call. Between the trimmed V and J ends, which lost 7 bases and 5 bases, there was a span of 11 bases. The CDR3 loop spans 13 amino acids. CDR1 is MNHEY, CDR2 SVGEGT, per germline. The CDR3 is CASNPTGTGELFF. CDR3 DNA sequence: TGTGCCAGCAATCCCACCGGAACCGGGGAGCTGTTTTTT.

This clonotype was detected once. CDR3 nucleotides: TGTGCCAGCAGCTACGAGACACAAAACAATGAGCAGTTCTTC. This encodes CASSYETQNNEQFF. The rearrangement links TRBV7-9 to TRBJ2-1, with D hard to call. Germline assignment: CDR1 SEHNR and CDR2 FQNEAQ (reference sequence). The CDR3 consists of 14 residues. V lost 4 bases, J lost 5 bases, and 12 bases lay in between.

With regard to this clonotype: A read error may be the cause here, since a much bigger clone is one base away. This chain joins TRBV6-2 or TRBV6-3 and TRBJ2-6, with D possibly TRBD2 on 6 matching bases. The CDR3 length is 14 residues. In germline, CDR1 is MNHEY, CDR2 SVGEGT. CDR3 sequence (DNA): TGTGCCAGCGGGGGGAGGACTGGGGCCAGCGTCCTGACTTTC. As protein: CASGGRTGASVLTF.

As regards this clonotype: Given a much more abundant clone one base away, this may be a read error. This CDR3 is CASSHGRSLNEQFF. As DNA, the CDR3 is TGTGCCAGCAGTCATGGTCGGTCCCTTAATGAGCAGTTCTTC. The chain joins TRBV12-3 or TRBV12-4 to TRBJ2-1; D is ambiguous. The V gene lost 5 bases and the J gene lost 7 bases, with 15 bases spanning the gap. This CDR3 has 14 amino acids.

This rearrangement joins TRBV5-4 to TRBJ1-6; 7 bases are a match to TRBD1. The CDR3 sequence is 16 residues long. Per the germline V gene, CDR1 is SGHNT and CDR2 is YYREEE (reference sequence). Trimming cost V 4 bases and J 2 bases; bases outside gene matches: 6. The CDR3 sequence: CASSPGQSAYNSPLHF. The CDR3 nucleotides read TGTGCCAGCAGCCCGGGACAGTCCGCCTATAATTCACCCCTCCACTTT.

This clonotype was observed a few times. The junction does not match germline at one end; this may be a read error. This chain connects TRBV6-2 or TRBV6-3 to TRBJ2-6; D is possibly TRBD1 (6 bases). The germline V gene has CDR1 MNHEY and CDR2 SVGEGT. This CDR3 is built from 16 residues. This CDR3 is CTSKGRFPSGANVLTF. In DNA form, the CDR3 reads TGTACCAGCAAGGGCAGGTTTCCTTCAGGGGCCAACGTTCTGACTTTC.

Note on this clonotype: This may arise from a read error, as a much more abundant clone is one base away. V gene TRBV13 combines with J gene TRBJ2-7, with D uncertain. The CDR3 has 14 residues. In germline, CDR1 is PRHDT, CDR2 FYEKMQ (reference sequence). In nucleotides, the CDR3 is TGTGCCAGCAGCCCCAGGCCATCGTCCTACAAGCAGTACTTC. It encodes CASSPRPSSYKQYF.

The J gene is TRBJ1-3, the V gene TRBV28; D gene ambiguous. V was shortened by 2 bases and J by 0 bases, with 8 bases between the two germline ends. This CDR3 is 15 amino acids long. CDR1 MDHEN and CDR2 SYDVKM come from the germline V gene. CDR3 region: CASSLTQFSGNTIYF. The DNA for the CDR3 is TGTGCCAGCAGTTTAACACAGTTCTCTGGAAACACCATATATTTT.

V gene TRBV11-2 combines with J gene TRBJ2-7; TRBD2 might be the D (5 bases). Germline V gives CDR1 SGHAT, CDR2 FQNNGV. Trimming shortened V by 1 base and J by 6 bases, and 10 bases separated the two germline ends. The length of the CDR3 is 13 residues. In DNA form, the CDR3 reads TGTGCCAGCAGCTTAGTCGGGGATGGCGAGCAGTACTTC. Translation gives CASSLVGDGEQYF.

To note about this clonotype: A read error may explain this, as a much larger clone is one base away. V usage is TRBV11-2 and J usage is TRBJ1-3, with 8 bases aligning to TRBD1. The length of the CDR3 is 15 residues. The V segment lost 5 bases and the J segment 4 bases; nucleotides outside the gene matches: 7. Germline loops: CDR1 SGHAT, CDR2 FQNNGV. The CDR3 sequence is CASSIQGAAGNTIYF. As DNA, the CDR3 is TGTGCCAGCAGCATTCAGGGGGCGGCGGGAAACACCATATATTTT.

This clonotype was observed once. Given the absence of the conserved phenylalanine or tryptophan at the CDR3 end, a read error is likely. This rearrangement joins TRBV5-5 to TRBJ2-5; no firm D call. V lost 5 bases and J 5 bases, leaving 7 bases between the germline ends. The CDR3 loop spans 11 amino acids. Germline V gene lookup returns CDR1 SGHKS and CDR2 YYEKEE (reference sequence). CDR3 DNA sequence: TGTGCCAGCAGTGCGGACGAGACCCAGTACCTC. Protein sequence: CASSADETQYL.

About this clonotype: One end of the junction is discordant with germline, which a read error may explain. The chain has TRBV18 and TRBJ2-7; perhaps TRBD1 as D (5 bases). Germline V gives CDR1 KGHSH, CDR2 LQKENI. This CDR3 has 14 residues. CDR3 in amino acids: CASSPTSGPNERYF. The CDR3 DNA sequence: TGTGCCAGCTCACCAACATCAGGGCCCAACGAGCGGTACTTC. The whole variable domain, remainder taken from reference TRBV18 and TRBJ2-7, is NAGVMQNPRHLVRRRGQEARLRCSPMKGHSHVYWYRQLPEEGLKFMVYLQKENIIDESGMPKERFSAEFPKEGPSILRIQQVVRGDSAAYFCASSPTSGPNERYFGPGTRLTVT.

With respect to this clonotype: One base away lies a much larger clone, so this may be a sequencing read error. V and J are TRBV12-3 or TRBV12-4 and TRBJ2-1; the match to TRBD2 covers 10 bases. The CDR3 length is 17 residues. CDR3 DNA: TGTGCCAGCAGTTTCATCGTAGCGGGAGGCCGTTACAATGAGCAGGTCTTC. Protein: CASSFIVAGGRYNEQVF.

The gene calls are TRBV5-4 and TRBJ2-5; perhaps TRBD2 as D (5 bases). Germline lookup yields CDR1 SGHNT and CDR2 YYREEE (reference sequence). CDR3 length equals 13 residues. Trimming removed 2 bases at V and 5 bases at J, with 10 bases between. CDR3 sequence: CASSFDERETQYF. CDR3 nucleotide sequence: TGTGCCAGCAGCTTCGACGAGCGGGAGACCCAGTACTTC.

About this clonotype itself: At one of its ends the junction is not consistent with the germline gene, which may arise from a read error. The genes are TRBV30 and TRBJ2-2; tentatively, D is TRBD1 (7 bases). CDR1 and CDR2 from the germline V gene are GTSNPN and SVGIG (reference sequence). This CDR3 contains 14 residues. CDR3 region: CTWGATGHTGELFF. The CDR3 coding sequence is TGTACCTGGGGGGCGACAGGGCACACCGGGGAGCTGTTTTTT. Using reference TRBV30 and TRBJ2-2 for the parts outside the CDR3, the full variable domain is SQTIHQWPATLVQPVGSPLSLECTVEGTSNPNLYWYRQAAGRGLQLLFYSVGIGQISSEVPQNLSASRPQDRQFILSSKKLLLSDSGFYLCTWGATGHTGELFFGEGSRLTVL.

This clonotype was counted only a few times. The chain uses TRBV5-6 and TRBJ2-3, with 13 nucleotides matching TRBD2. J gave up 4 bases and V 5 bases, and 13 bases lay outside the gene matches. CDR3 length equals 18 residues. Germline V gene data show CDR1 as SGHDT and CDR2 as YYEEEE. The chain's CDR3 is CASSRRTSGRRSPDTQYF. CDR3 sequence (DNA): TGTGCCAGCAGTCGCCGGACTAGCGGGAGAAGAAGCCCAGATACGCAGTATTTT.

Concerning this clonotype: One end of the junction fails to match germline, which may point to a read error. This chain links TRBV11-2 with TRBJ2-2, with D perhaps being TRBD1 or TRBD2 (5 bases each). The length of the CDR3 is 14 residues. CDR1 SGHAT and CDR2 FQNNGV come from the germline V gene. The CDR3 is CVSSPTRATWELFF. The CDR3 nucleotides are TGTGTCAGCAGCCCCACCAGGGCCACCTGGGAGCTGTTTTTC.

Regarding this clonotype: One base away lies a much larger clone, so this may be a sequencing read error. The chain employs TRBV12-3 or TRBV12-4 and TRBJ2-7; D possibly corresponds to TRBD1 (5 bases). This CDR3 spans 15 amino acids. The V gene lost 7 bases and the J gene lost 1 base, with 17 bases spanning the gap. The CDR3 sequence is CASTERRGTSYEQYF. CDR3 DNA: TGTGCCAGCACCGAGAGAAGGGGAACTTCCTACGAGCAGTACTTC.

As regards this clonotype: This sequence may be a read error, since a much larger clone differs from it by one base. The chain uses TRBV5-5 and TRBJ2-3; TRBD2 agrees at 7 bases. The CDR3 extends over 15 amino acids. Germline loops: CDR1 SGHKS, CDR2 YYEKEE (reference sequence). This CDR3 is CVSSLRETLTDTQYF. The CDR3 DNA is TGTGTCAGCAGCTTGCGGGAGACCCTCACAGATACGCAGTATTTT.

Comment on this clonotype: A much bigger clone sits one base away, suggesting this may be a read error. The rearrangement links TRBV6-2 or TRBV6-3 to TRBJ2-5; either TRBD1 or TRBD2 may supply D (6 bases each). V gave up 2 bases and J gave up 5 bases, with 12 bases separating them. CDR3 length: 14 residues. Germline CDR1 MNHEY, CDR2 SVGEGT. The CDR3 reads CASSYGGTLETQYF. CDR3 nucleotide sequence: TGTGCCAGCAGTTACGGGGGGACACTGGAGACCCAGTACTTC.

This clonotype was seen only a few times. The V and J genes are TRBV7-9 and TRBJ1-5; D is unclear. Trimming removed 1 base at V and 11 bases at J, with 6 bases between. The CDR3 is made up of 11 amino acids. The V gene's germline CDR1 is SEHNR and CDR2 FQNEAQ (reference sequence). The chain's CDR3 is CASSLGGTQHF. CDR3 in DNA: TGTGCCAGCAGCTTAGGAGGGACCCAGCATTTT.

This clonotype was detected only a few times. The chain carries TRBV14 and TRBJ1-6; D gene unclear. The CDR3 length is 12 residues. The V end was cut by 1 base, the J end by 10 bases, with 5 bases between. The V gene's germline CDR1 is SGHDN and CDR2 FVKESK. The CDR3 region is CASSQGSSPLHF. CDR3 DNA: TGTGCCAGCAGCCAAGGGAGCTCACCCCTCCACTTT. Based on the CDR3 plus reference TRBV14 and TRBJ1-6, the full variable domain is EAGVTQFPSHSVIEKGQTVTLRCDPISGHDNLYWYRRVMGKEIKFLLHFVKESKQDESGMPNNRFLAERTGGTYSTLKVQPAELEDSGVYFCASSQGSSPLHFGNGTRLTVT.

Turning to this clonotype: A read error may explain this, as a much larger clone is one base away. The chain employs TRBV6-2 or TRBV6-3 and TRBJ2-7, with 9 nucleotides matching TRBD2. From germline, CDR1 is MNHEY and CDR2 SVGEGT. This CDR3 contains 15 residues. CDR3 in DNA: TGTGCCAGCAGACACACCGGGACTAGCTCCAACGAGCAGTACTTC. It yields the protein CASRHTGTSSNEQYF.

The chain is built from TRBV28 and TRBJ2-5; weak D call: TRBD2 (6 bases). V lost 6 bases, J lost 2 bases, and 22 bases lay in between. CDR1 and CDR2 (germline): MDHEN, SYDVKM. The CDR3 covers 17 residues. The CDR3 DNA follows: TGTGCCAGCAGCCAACAATTAGCGGCACCCGGGCAAGAGACCCAGTACTTC. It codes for CASSQQLAAPGQETQYF. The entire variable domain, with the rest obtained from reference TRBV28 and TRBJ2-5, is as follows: DVKVTQSSRYLVKRTGEKVFLECVQDMDHENMFWYRQDPGLGLRLIYFSYDVKMKEKGDIPEGYSVSREKKERFSLILESASTNQTSMYLCASSQQLAAPGQETQYFGPGTRLLVL.

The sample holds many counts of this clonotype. The CDR3 spells CASSSASGRAPFF. In DNA, the CDR3 is TGTGCCAGCAGCTCAGCTAGCGGGAGGGCCCCCTTCTTC. The chain uses TRBV5-6 and TRBJ2-1; 12 positions match TRBD2. Germline V CDR1 and CDR2: SGHDT, YYEEEE. CDR3 length: 13 amino acids. V gave up 3 bases and J gave up 16 bases; unmatched junction bases: 8. Full variable domain (missing parts from reference TRBV5-6 and TRBJ2-1): DAGVTQSPTHLIKTRGQQVTLRCSPKSGHDTVSWYQQALGQGPQFIFQYYEEEERQRGNFPDRFSGHQFPNYSSELNVNALLLGDSALYLCASSSASGRAPFFGPGTRLTVL.

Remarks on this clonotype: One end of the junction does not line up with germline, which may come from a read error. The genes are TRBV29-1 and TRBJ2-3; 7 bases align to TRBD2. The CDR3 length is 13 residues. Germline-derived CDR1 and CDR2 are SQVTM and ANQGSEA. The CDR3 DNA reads TGCAGCGTCGAGTCGCGCGCGGGAGATACGCGGTATTTT. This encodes CSVESRAGDTRYF.

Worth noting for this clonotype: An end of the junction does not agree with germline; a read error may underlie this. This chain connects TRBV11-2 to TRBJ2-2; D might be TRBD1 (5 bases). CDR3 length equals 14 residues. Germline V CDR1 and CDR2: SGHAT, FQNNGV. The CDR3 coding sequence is TGTGCCTGCAGCCCTTTGACAGATACCGGGGAGCTGTTTTTT. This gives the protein CACSPLTDTGELFF.

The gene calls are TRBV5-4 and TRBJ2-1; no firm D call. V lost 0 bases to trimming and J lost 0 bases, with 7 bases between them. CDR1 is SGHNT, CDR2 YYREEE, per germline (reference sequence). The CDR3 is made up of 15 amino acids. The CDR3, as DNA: TGTGCCAGCAGCTTGGCCGCAGGCTCCTACAATGAGCAGTTCTTC. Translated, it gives CASSLAAGSYNEQFF. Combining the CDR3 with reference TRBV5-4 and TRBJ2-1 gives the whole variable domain ETGVTQSPTHLIKTRGQQVTLRCSSQSGHNTVSWYQQALGQGPQFIFQYYREEENGRGNFPPRFSGLQFPNYSSELNVNALELDDSALYLCASSLAAGSYNEQFFGPGTRLTVL.